Listed below are T cell receptor beta chains from one sample, sequenced in a study of T cells in localized non-small cell lung cancer. The table came from immunoSEQ multiplex PCR; TCRdb's copy has only in-frame clones and leaves some out. There are roughly 70,000 clones in the sample; roughly nine tenths occur only once, and about a fifth lies in the top ten. The specimen comprised peripheral blood, sampled before any cancer treatment. These TCRs come from a male donor aged 60 or over with stage III squamous cell lung carcinoma. The CDR3 runs from the conserved cysteine through the conserved F or W. The order of the fields is D gene, clone size, V gene, CDR3 length, J gene, CDR3 DNA, CDR3 protein. The D gene is left open where the match is weak. Size values are once, few and many counts, or a class for expanded clones, and some rows have none.

D gene: -
clone size: -
V gene: TRBV30
CDR3 length: 12
J gene: TRBJ1-5
CDR3 DNA: TGTGCCTGGAGTGGTGGACCTCGGCCCCAGCATTTT
CDR3 protein: CAWSGGPRPQHF

D gene: TRBD1
clone size: -
V gene: TRBV29-1
CDR3 length: 14
J gene: TRBJ1-2
CDR3 DNA: TGCAGCGTTCTGTTTGACGACAGGGTTTATGGCTACACCTTC
CDR3 protein: CSVLFDDRVYGYTF

D gene: TRBD2
clone size: -
V gene: TRBV15
CDR3 length: 18
J gene: TRBJ2-3
CDR3 DNA: TGTGCCACCAGCAGAGAGGCGGGGGGGCGTTTTGGCACAGATACGCAGTATTTT
CDR3 protein: CATSREAGGRFGTDTQYF

D gene: -
clone size: -
V gene: TRBV6-1
CDR3 length: 15
J gene: TRBJ1-3
CDR3 DNA: TGTGCCAGCACCTCCGACGGCGCCTCTGGAAACACCATATATTTT
CDR3 protein: CASTSDGASGNTIYF

D gene: -
clone size: once
V gene: TRBV2
CDR3 length: 15
J gene: TRBJ1-1
CDR3 DNA: TGTGCCAGCAGTGAAATCGGAGTCATGAACACTGAAGCTTTCTTT
CDR3 protein: CASSEIGVMNTEAFF

D gene: -
clone size: -
V gene: TRBV5-4
CDR3 length: 14
J gene: TRBJ2-1
CDR3 DNA: TGTGCCAGCAGGATTGCGGGAACCAAGAGTGAGCAGTTCTTC
CDR3 protein: CASRIAGTKSEQFF

D gene: TRBD1
clone size: few
V gene: TRBV6-4
CDR3 length: 16
J gene: TRBJ2-6
CDR3 DNA: TGTGCCAGCAGTGGGACAGGGGGCGCTGGGGCCAACGTCCTGACTTTC
CDR3 protein: CASSGTGGAGANVLTF

D gene: TRBD1
clone size: -
V gene: TRBV5-1
CDR3 length: 15
J gene: TRBJ1-1
CDR3 DNA: TGCGCCAGCAGCCCAGCCCCGGGACAGGGGAATGAAGCTTTCTTT
CDR3 protein: CASSPAPGQGNEAFF

D gene: -
clone size: -
V gene: TRBV5-6
CDR3 length: 14
J gene: TRBJ2-5
CDR3 DNA: TGTGCCAGCGGCCCAGTTGGGGTAGGAGAGACCCAGTACTTC
CDR3 protein: CASGPVGVGETQYF

D gene: TRBD2
clone size: -
V gene: TRBV5-1
CDR3 length: 14
J gene: TRBJ2-1
CDR3 DNA: TGCGCCAGCAGGGATCCAGCGGGGGTCAATGAGCAGTTCTTC
CDR3 protein: CASRDPAGVNEQFF

D gene: -
clone size: -
V gene: TRBV7-2
CDR3 length: 13
J gene: TRBJ1-2
CDR3 DNA: TGTGCCATCACGCCGAGTTTTAACTATGGCTACACCTTC
CDR3 protein: CAITPSFNYGYTF

D gene: -
clone size: -
V gene: TRBV5-5
CDR3 length: 14
J gene: TRBJ2-3
CDR3 DNA: TGTGCCAGCAGCTTGGCGGGGTCCACAGATACGCAGTATTTT
CDR3 protein: CASSLAGSTDTQYF

D gene: -
clone size: -
V gene: TRBV10-2
CDR3 length: 14
J gene: TRBJ1-6
CDR3 DNA: TGCGCCAGCAGTGTAGGGACCCGAGACTCACCCCTCCACTTT
CDR3 protein: CASSVGTRDSPLHF

D gene: TRBD1
clone size: -
V gene: TRBV7-2
CDR3 length: 13
J gene: TRBJ1-2
CDR3 DNA: TGTGCCAGCAGCTTAGACAGGGGGCTTGGCTACACCTTC
CDR3 protein: CASSLDRGLGYTF

D gene: -
clone size: -
V gene: TRBV6-1
CDR3 length: 16
J gene: TRBJ2-3
CDR3 DNA: TGTGCCAGCAGTGGAAGCCGGACGGCGAGCACAGATACGCAGTATTTT
CDR3 protein: CASSGSRTASTDTQYF

D gene: TRBD1
clone size: -
V gene: TRBV28
CDR3 length: 14
J gene: TRBJ1-1
CDR3 DNA: TGTGCCACCGCACGGGGAGGGGGCCTCGGGGAAGCTTTCTTT
CDR3 protein: CATARGGGLGEAFF

D gene: -
clone size: few
V gene: TRBV21-1
CDR3 length: 16
J gene: TRBJ2-3
CDR3 DNA: TGTGCCAGCAGCAAAAGTAAGCGGGGGACGGGGGATACGCAGTATTTT
CDR3 protein: CASSKSKRGTGDTQYF

D gene: -
clone size: -
V gene: TRBV6-5
CDR3 length: 14
J gene: TRBJ1-6
CDR3 DNA: TGTGCCAGCAGCCCCCGGAGCGTTAATTCACCCCTCCACTTT
CDR3 protein: CASSPRSVNSPLHF

D gene: -
clone size: -
V gene: TRBV18
CDR3 length: 15
J gene: TRBJ2-7
CDR3 DNA: TGTGCCAGCTCGTTTTCGGGACAAGGAGAATACGAGCAGTACTTC
CDR3 protein: CASSFSGQGEYEQYF

D gene: TRBD1
clone size: -
V gene: TRBV2
CDR3 length: 14
J gene: TRBJ1-2
CDR3 DNA: TGTGCCAGCAGTGGCCTACAGGGGGCGGCGGGCTACACCTTC
CDR3 protein: CASSGLQGAAGYTF

D gene: -
clone size: -
V gene: TRBV4-3
CDR3 length: 15
J gene: TRBJ1-3
CDR3 DNA: TGCGCCAGCAGCCCACTGGCACTACCTGGAAACACCATATATTTT
CDR3 protein: CASSPLALPGNTIYF

D gene: TRBD2
clone size: once
V gene: TRBV18
CDR3 length: 16
J gene: TRBJ2-5
CDR3 DNA: TGTGCCAGCTCACCACCCGTCGTAGCGGGCAGAGAGACCCAGTACTTC
CDR3 protein: CASSPPVVAGRETQYF

D gene: -
clone size: -
V gene: TRBV29-1
CDR3 length: 14
J gene: TRBJ1-1
CDR3 DNA: TGCAGCGTGGAGCGCGGGGTAAGGTACACTGAAGCTTTCTTT
CDR3 protein: CSVERGVRYTEAFF